This is a list of T cell receptor beta chains from one sample in a study of cytomegalovirus exposure and HLA in healthy donors. The data were produced by immunoSEQ multiplex PCR, yet TCRdb's version contains in-frame clones alone and is incomplete. Of about 60,000 clones in the sample, over 65% were seen once. The sequenced sample consisted of PBMCs. These receptor sequences come from a man between 40 and 49 years old in good health and CMV-seropositive. CDR3s include the opening cysteine and the closing phenylalanine or tryptophan.

v_gene | CDR3aa
TRBV7-2 | CASSLAVAGGSAEQYF
TRBV4-1 | CASSPIGGRGGAMETQYF
TRBV5-1 | CASSQLGGSYEQYF
TRBV4-3 | CASRPRLAGLPYEQYF
TRBV6-5 | CASSYVRGTGSQFF
TRBV7-2 | CASSLGTIPETQHF
TRBV7-3 | CASSSWGGSSYNEQFF
TRBV5-4 | CASSFSTDTQYF
TRBV6-4 | CASSDSPTGGGTDTQYF
TRBV5-8 | CASSLHRTGNTEAFF
TRBV5-4 | CASSPGLAAYNEQFF
TRBV11-2 | CASIEGLQSSYEQYF
TRBV5-8 | CASSQQPSRLMYEQYF
TRBV9 | CASSPDGQFRSQHF
TRBV5-1 | CASSLEARGEQYF
TRBV5-1 | CASSFGASGELGTDTQYF
TRBV30 | CAWTLGTGPSEPLHF
TRBV4-2 | CASSSPVGELFF
TRBV6-1 | CASSQDRAPGGTQYF
TRBV7-8 | CASSLSRGNYGYTF
TRBV29-1 | CSVGGGGAVYEQYF
TRBV13 | CASSFGTGNQPQHF
TRBV4-1 | CASRDQTGGVNTEAFF
TRBV6-6 | CASTQPGNTDTQYF
TRBV18 | CASSPASLASGQKLFF
TRBV2 | CASSPENRDTEAFF